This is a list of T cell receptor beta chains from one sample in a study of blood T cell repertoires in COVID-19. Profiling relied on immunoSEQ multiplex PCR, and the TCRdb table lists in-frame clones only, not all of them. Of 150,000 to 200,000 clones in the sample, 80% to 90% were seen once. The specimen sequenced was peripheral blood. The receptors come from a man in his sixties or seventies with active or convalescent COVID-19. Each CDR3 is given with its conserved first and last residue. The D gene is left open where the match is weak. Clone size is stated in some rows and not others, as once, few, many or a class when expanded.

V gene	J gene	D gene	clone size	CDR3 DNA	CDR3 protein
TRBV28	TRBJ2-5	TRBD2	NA	TGTGCCAGTGCATGGGGGACTAGCGGAATCCGGGAGACCCAGTACTTC	CASAWGTSGIRETQYF
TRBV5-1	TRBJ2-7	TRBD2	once	TGCGCCAGCAGCTTGGGCGGCACCTCTGGGGGGGGCGAGCAGTACTTC	CASSLGGTSGGGEQYF
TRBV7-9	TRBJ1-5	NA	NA	TGTGCCAGCAGCTTATCGTCCGGCAATCAGCCCCAGCATTTT	CASSLSSGNQPQHF
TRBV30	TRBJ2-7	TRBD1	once	TGTGCCTGGAGTCGGACAGGATACTACGAGCAGTACTTC	CAWSRTGYYEQYF
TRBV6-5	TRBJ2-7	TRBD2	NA	TGTGCCAGCAGTCCCGGGGACTATCCCTACGAGCAGTACTTC	CASSPGDYPYEQYF
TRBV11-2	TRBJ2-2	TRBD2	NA	TGTGCCAGCAGCTTTTCGTTGCGGGAGCTTACCGGGGAGCTGTTTTTT	CASSFSLRELTGELFF
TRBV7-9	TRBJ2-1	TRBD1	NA	TGTGCCAGCAGCTCGGACAGGGGGCACAATGAGCAGTTCTTC	CASSSDRGHNEQFF
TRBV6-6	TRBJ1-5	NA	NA	TGTGCCAGCAGTTACCGGACACCCGATAGCAATCAGCCCCAGCATTTT	CASSYRTPDSNQPQHF
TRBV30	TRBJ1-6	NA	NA	TGTGCCTGGAGGATTGGCAGGGGCGCGGGTAATTCACCCCTCCACTTT	CAWRIGRGAGNSPLHF
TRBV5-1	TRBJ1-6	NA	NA	TGCGCCAGCAGCCTGCAGGATCTTAATTCACCCCTCCACTTT	CASSLQDLNSPLHF
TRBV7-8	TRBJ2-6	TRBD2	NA	TGTGCCAGCAGCACTAGACAGCGGGGGAACTCTGGGGCCAACGTCCTGACTTTC	CASSTRQRGNSGANVLTF
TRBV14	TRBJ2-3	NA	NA	TGTGCCAGCAGCCAAGATCTGCAGGGCCGCACAGATACGCAGTATTTT	CASSQDLQGRTDTQYF
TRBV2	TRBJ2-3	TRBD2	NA	TGTGCCAGTAGACTAGCGGGGGCCCATGGAGATACGCAGTATTTT	CASRLAGAHGDTQYF
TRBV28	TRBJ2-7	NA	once	TGTGCCAGCAGAAAAACAGAGTACGAGCAGTACTTC	CASRKTEYEQYF
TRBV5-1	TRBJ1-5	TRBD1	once	TGCGCCAGCAGCTTGGGGACAGGGGTTAATCAGCCCCAGCATTTT	CASSLGTGVNQPQHF
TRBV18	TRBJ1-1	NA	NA	TGTGCCAGCTCATCAAGGGGCATGAACACTGAAGCTTTCTTT	CASSSRGMNTEAFF
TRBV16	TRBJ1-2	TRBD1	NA	TGTGCCAGCAGCCAAACCCAGGACAGGGTCGACTATGGCTACACCTTC	CASSQTQDRVDYGYTF
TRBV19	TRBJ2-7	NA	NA	TGTGCCAGTAGAAGGGGAGGGGGATCCTACGAGCAGTACTTC	CASRRGGGSYEQYF
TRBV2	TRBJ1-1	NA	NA	TGTGCCAGCAGTGACGACAGCAACACTGAAGCTTTCTTT	CASSDDSNTEAFF
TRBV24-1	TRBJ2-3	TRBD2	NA	TGTGCCACCAGTGATTTAAGACTAGCGGGTCCAGATACGCAGTATTTT	CATSDLRLAGPDTQYF
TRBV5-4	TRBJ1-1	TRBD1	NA	TGTGCCAGCAGCTTGGTGGCCGGGACAGGGGGGACTGAAGCTTTCTTT	CASSLVAGTGGTEAFF
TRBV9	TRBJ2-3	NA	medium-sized	TGTGCCAGCAGCGATCCCGGGGGATGGCGGGACCCCTACACAGATACGCAGTATTTT	CASSDPGGWRDPYTDTQYF
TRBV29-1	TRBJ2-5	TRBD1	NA	TGCAGCTCCCGGACAGGGGGGGAGACCCAGTACTTC	CSSRTGGETQYF
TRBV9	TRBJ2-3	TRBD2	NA	TGTGCCAGCAGCGTAAAGGCGGGAGGAATCACAGATACGCAGTATTTT	CASSVKAGGITDTQYF
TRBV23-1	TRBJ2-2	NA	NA	TGCGCCAGCAGTAGGATCCTAGCCCCGGGCACCGGGGAGCTGTTTTTT	CASSRILAPGTGELFF
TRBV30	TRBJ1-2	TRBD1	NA	TGTGCCTGGGTTCAATCCAGGGGGAACTATGGCTACACCTTC	CAWVQSRGNYGYTF
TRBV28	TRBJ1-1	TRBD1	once	TGTGCCAGCAGTTCACCGGGACAGACACCGGGGGGGGGAGCTTTCTTT	CASSSPGQTPGGGAFF
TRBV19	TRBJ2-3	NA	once	TGTGCCAGTAGTTACAGACAAAGACGAGATACGCAGTATTTT	CASSYRQRRDTQYF
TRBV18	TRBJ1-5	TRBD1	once	TGTGCCAGCTCATCAGGGACAGGGGGAAAGCAGCCCCAGCATTTT	CASSSGTGGKQPQHF
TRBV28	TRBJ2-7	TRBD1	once	TGTGCCAGCAGTTTGCCGGGGACAGGGTACGCCTACGAGCAGTACTTC	CASSLPGTGYAYEQYF
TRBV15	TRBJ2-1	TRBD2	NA	TGTGCCACCAGCAGAGGTACGGGGGGGCGGAATGAGCAGTTCTTC	CATSRGTGGRNEQFF
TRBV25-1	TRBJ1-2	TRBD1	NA	TGTGCCAGCAGTGAGTCCGGGACAGGGCGCGGGAACTATGGCTACACCTTC	CASSESGTGRGNYGYTF
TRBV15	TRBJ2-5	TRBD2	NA	TGTGCCACCAGCATCTCCCGAGGGGAAACTAGCGGGGCGCCGGGGACCCAGTACTTC	CATSISRGETSGAPGTQYF
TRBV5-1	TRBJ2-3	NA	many	TGCGCCAGCAGCTTGGCCAGGCGGGGGCAAAGCACAGATACGCAGTATTTT	CASSLARRGQSTDTQYF
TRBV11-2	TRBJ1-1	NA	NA	TGTGCCAGCAGCTTTCGCCCCAGGCAGGGGCACAGCACTGAAGCTTTCTTT	CASSFRPRQGHSTEAFF
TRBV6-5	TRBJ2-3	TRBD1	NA	TGTGCCAGCAGAGGTGACAGGGTGGTGACAGATACGCAGTATTTT	CASRGDRVVTDTQYF
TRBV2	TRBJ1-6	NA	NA	TGTGCCAGTTCTAGTCGGGCAGGGGAGAATTCACCCCTCCACTTT	CASSSRAGENSPLHF
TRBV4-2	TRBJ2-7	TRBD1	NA	TGTGCCAGCAGCCAGGGGACAGGGGGCTCCTACGAGCAGTACTTC	CASSQGTGGSYEQYF
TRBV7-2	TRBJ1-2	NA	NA	TGTGCCAGCAGCTTACCAGGGATGCTTGGCTACACCTTC	CASSLPGMLGYTF
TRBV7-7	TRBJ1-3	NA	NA	TGTGCCAGCAGCCAAGGCACAGGCTTCTCTGGAAACACCATATATTTT	CASSQGTGFSGNTIYF
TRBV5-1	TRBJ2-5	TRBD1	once	TGCGCCAGCAGCTTTCCCAGGGGGCCCCAAGAGACCCAGTACTTC	CASSFPRGPQETQYF
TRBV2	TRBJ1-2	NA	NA	TGTGCCAGCAGTGAAGCGCGGGCGTATGGCTACACCTTC	CASSEARAYGYTF
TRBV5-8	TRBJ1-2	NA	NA	TGTGCCAGCAGGCTTCGAGGTGGCTACACCTTC	CASRLRGGYTF
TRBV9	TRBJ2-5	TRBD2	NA	TGTGCCAGCAGCGTAGCGACTAGCGGAAAAGAGACCCAGTACTTC	CASSVATSGKETQYF
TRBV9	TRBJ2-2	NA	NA	TGTGCCAGCAGCGTAGCGCAGGGGGGTTTGACCGGGGAGCTGTTTTTT	CASSVAQGGLTGELFF